The 32 T cell receptor beta chains below come from one sample, sequenced in a study of CD8 T cell repertoires and HIV-1 epitope variants (TCRdb year 2020). Their antigens remain unidentified. Library creation used the immunoSEQ multiplex PCR assay. TCRdb mirrors the immuneACCESS table, restricted to in-frame sequences. Some clones are absent from its copies; in checked studies, under half trace to an unresolved V gene, and the reason for the others is unknown. This sample gives about 5,000 clones in total; around 67% of them show up just once. The ten largest clones take up about 45% of the sample. What was sequenced was cultured CD8+ T cells derived from PBMCs. These receptors originate from a male donor with HIV.

The chain carries TRBV6-1 and TRBJ2-1; unclear D gene. This CDR3 is 8 amino acids long. Per germline, CDR1 MNHNS and CDR2 SASEGT. CDR3 coding DNA: TGTGCATGGAATGAGCAGTTCTTC. Translated: CAWNEQFF.

This sequence joins TRBV28 and TRBJ1-5; D possibly corresponds to TRBD1 (5 bases). The CDR3 runs to 16 residues. The germline V gene encodes CDR1 MDHEN and CDR2 SYDVKM. The V and J ends lost 4 bases and 0 bases respectively, with 13 bases between them. DNA of the CDR3: TGTGCCAGCAGTTCCGCCCCAGGGATTAGCAATCAGCCCCAGCATTTT. It specifies CASSSAPGISNQPQHF.

The chain combines TRBV9 with TRBJ2-5; 9 nucleotides agree with TRBD2. The J segment lost 5 bases and the V segment lost 0 bases, leaving 5 bases of the junction unmatched. The CDR3 has 15 residues. Germline CDR1 is SGDLS and CDR2 is YYNGEE. The CDR3 sequence: CASSVASSGGETQYF. The CDR3, as DNA: TGTGCCAGCAGCGTAGCTTCGAGCGGGGGGGAGACCCAGTACTTC.

V usage is TRBV9 and J usage is TRBJ2-1; 9 nucleotides match TRBD2. The V gene's germline CDR1 is SGDLS and CDR2 YYNGEE. V shed 2 bases, J shed 7 bases, and the junction held 4 bases outside the gene matches. The CDR3 covers 14 residues. CDR3 region: CASSVRGGFNEQFF. CDR3 in DNA: TGTGCCAGCAGCGTGCGGGGGGGATTTAATGAGCAGTTCTTC. Together with reference TRBV9 and TRBJ2-1, the CDR3 gives the full variable domain: DSGVTQTPKHLITATGQRVTLRCSPRSGDLSVYWYQQSLDQGLQFLIQYYNGEERAKGNILERFSAQQFPDLHSELNLSSLELGDSALYFCASSVRGGFNEQFFGPGTRLTVL.

The chain is built from TRBV9 and TRBJ1-1, with no clear D. The CDR3 is 13 amino acids. V dropped 0 bases and J dropped 8 bases, with 11 bases sitting between them. CDR1 SGDLS and CDR2 YYNGEE come from the germline V gene. The CDR3 coding sequence is TGTGCCAGCAGCGTAGTGACGTTACCCGAAGCTTTCTTT. Protein: CASSVVTLPEAFF. Full variable domain (outside the CDR3, taken from reference TRBV9 and TRBJ1-1): DSGVTQTPKHLITATGQRVTLRCSPRSGDLSVYWYQQSLDQGLQFLIQYYNGEERAKGNILERFSAQQFPDLHSELNLSSLELGDSALYFCASSVVTLPEAFFGQGTRLTVV.

This chain links TRBV6-4 with TRBJ1-2; D unresolved. This CDR3 contains 11 residues. Per germline, CDR1 MRHNA and CDR2 SNTAGT. The V end lost 3 bases, the J end lost 7 bases, and 6 bases lay between the germline ends. CDR3 DNA sequence: TGTGCCAGCAGTGATCTAGGTGGCTACACCTTC. Residues: CASSDLGGYTF.

This clone was seen once. The chain couples TRBV19 to TRBJ2-2; D possibly matches TRBD1 or TRBD2 (6 bases each). The germline CDR1 and CDR2 sequences are LNHDA and SQIVND (reference sequence). V was trimmed by 5 bases and J by 6 bases, leaving 10 bases between them. This CDR3 comprises 13 residues. The CDR3 DNA reads TGTGCCAGTAGTGGGGGGCGCCCCGGGGAGCTGTTTTTT. Translating it yields CASSGGRPGELFF.

This clone came up a few times. The gene calls are TRBV2 and TRBJ2-7; 8 nucleotides match TRBD1. Trimming at V came to 1 base and at J to 2 bases, leaving 1 base not matched to a gene. Germline CDR1 and CDR2: SNHLY and FYNNEI. This CDR3 has 14 amino acids. The DNA of the CDR3 is TGTGCCAGCAGTGAAGGGACAGGGACCTACGAGCAGTACTTC. Its protein is CASSEGTGTYEQYF.

The gene calls are TRBV9 and TRBJ2-3, with 7 bases matching TRBD1. The CDR3 spans 16 residues. The germline V gene encodes CDR1 SGDLS and CDR2 YYNGEE. V lost 4 bases and J lost 2; bases outside the gene matches: 10. The CDR3 protein is CASSFPGQDPTDTQYF. The CDR3 DNA sequence: TGTGCCAGCAGCTTCCCCGGACAGGACCCCACAGATACGCAGTATTTT.

This clone was seen a single time. CDR3 nucleotide sequence: TGTGCCAGCAGCGACGGAAACCAAGAGACCCAGTACTTC. Translating it yields CASSDGNQETQYF. This rearrangement joins TRBV7-3 to TRBJ2-5; no clear D. The CDR3 spans 13 residues. Germline V CDR1 and CDR2: SGHTA, FQGTGA. Trimming shortened V by 5 bases and J by 0 bases, and 7 bases separated the two germline ends.

The CDR3 DNA is TGTGCCAGCAGCTTGGTGGGGAAAGACACTGAAGCTTTCTTT. It yields the protein CASSLVGKDTEAFF. The genes are TRBV5-6 and TRBJ1-1, with D uncertain. V lost 0 bases, J lost 3 bases, and 9 bases lay in between. This CDR3 is 14 amino acids long. Germline assignment: CDR1 SGHDT and CDR2 YYEEEE.

This clone was seen a few times. Written as DNA, the CDR3 is TGTGCCAGTACCCAACGGGAGGGCGTCACAGATACGCAGTATTTT. It codes for CASTQREGVTDTQYF. This chain uses TRBV19 with TRBJ2-3; 8 bases fit TRBD2. Per the germline V gene, CDR1 is LNHDA and CDR2 is SQIVND (reference sequence). This CDR3 is built from 15 residues. V lost 7 bases and J lost 2; bases outside the gene matches: 8.

The V gene is TRBV27, the J gene TRBJ1-5; no firm D call. Per the germline V gene, CDR1 is MNHEY and CDR2 is SMNVEV (reference sequence). The CDR3 loop spans 14 amino acids. V was clipped by 2 bases and J by 7 bases, with 12 bases between them. The DNA of the CDR3 is TGTGCCAGCAGTTTACGGACGGATGGGCAGCCCCAGCATTTT. Amino acids: CASSLRTDGQPQHF.

DNA for the CDR3: TGTGCCAGCAGCGTACTAGCGGGAGTCAGGGAGCAGTTCTTC. This gives the protein CASSVLAGVREQFF. The chain recombines TRBV9 with TRBJ2-1; TRBD2 aligns across 10 bases. V shed 1 base and J 10 bases; nucleotides not matched to a gene: 5. In germline, CDR1 is SGDLS, CDR2 YYNGEE. The CDR3 contains 14 residues. Supplemented by reference TRBV9 and TRBJ2-1, the full variable domain reads DSGVTQTPKHLITATGQRVTLRCSPRSGDLSVYWYQQSLDQGLQFLIQYYNGEERAKGNILERFSAQQFPDLHSELNLSSLELGDSALYFCASSVLAGVREQFFGPGTRLTVL.

There are a few counts of this clone. This chain uses TRBV5-1 with TRBJ1-1, with 7 bases that match TRBD1. This CDR3 is 14 amino acids long. The V gene end was trimmed by 0 bases and the J gene end by 8 bases; junction bases not matched to a gene: 7. CDR1 and CDR2 (germline): SGHRS, YFSETQ. CDR3 loop: CASSLGTGELEAFF. CDR3 DNA sequence: TGCGCCAGCAGCTTGGGGACAGGAGAGTTAGAAGCTTTCTTT.

The CDR3 DNA reads TGTGCCAGCAGCCTCCGGGACTCCCAAGAGACCCAGTACTTC. Encoded protein: CASSLRDSQETQYF. This chain links TRBV6-5 with TRBJ2-5; tentative D call: TRBD2 (6 bases). CDR1 is MNHEY, CDR2 SVGAGI, per germline. The CDR3 is made up of 14 amino acids. Trimming took 6 bases from V and 1 from J, leaving 12 bases between them.

V is TRBV6-1 and J is TRBJ2-5, with TRBD2 identical over 12 bases. The CDR3 has 15 residues. The germline V gene has CDR1 MNHNS and CDR2 SASEGT. Trimming took 2 bases from V and 4 from J; bases not matched to a gene: 2. This CDR3 is CASSEMTSGGETQYF. CDR3 in DNA: TGTGCCAGCAGTGAAATGACTAGCGGGGGAGAGACCCAGTACTTC.

The chain couples TRBV7-2 to TRBJ2-1; 8 positions agree with TRBD2. This CDR3 is 17 amino acids long. Germline CDR1 SGHTA, CDR2 FQGNSA. The V and J ends lost 1 base and 6 bases, in that order; junction bases with no gene match: 11. The CDR3: CASSLEPRTSWGNEQFF. CDR3 coding DNA: TGTGCCAGCAGCTTAGAGCCCCGGACTAGCTGGGGCAATGAGCAGTTCTTC.

J is TRBJ2-3 and V is TRBV28; no clear D gene. The CDR3 has 13 amino acids. With 4 bases removed from V and 2 bases from J, the gap between germline ends came to 7 bases. The germline V gene encodes CDR1 MDHEN and CDR2 SYDVKM. The CDR3 region is CASSSQFTDTQYF. The DNA for the CDR3 is TGTGCCAGCAGTTCACAGTTCACAGATACGCAGTATTTT.

In its sample, this clone is medium-sized. The chain joins TRBV4-2 to TRBJ2-7, with TRBD1 matching 7 bases. CDR3 length equals 13 residues. V lost 2 bases, J lost 5 bases, and 3 bases stayed unmatched. The germline V gene encodes CDR1 LGHNA and CDR2 YNFKEQ. The CDR3 loop is CASSQTGVNEQYF. The CDR3 nucleotides read TGTGCCAGCAGCCAAACAGGGGTCAACGAGCAGTACTTC.

CDR3 in amino acids: CASSLAEARQPQHF. CDR3 nucleotides: TGTGCCAGCAGCTTGGCCGAGGCCCGACAGCCCCAGCATTTT. J is TRBJ1-5 and V is TRBV5-6; D call uncertain. CDR1 and CDR2 (germline): SGHDT, YYEEEE. V was cut by 0 bases and J by 7 bases, with 11 bases left in between. The CDR3 length is 14 residues.

The rearrangement joins TRBV2 to TRBJ1-5; 9 bases align to TRBD1. This CDR3 is built from 14 residues. Germline V CDR1 and CDR2: SNHLY, FYNNEI. Trimming cost V 3 bases and J 6 bases; bases outside gene matches: 3. The CDR3 DNA reads as TGTGCCAGCAGTGAGGGACAGGGAGGTCAGCCCCAGCATTTT. This codes for CASSEGQGGQPQHF.

This chain links TRBV28 with TRBJ2-7, with 7 bases aligning to TRBD1. The germline V gene has CDR1 MDHEN and CDR2 SYDVKM. J was trimmed by 1 base and V by 6 bases; bases with no gene match: 3. This CDR3 has 13 amino acids. The CDR3 region is CASRTGASYEQYF. In nucleotides, the CDR3 is TGTGCCAGCAGAACAGGGGCGTCCTACGAGCAGTACTTC.

This rearrangement joins TRBV6-5 to TRBJ2-1, with a weak D call TRBD1 (5 bases). Trimming left V 3 bases short and J 7 bases short, with 16 bases between. This CDR3 has 15 residues. The germline V gene has CDR1 MNHEY and CDR2 SVGAGI. DNA for the CDR3: TGTGCCAGCAGTTATGGGGCGGTGGGGCCTAATGAGCAGTTCTTC. Its translation: CASSYGAVGPNEQFF.

J is TRBJ2-5 and V is TRBV5-6, with 11 bases identical to TRBD1. The V and J ends lost 1 base and 5 bases, in that order; junction bases with no gene match: 10. CDR3 length: 17 residues. In germline, CDR1 is SGHDT, CDR2 YYEEEE. CDR3 sequence reads: CASSLTLDRGLWETQYF. CDR3 nucleotide sequence: TGTGCCAGCAGCTTGACCTTGGACAGGGGGCTATGGGAGACCCAGTACTTC.

The chain joins TRBV9 to TRBJ2-3; TRBD2 matches at 7 bases. Germline trimming cut 2 bases from V and 5 bases from J; bases unmatched to any gene: 5. Per germline, CDR1 SGDLS and CDR2 YYNGEE. The CDR3 consists of 14 residues. The CDR3 coding sequence is TGTGCCAGCAGCGTGAGACTAGCCGAAGATACGCAGTATTTT. This translates into CASSVRLAEDTQYF.

This rearrangement joins TRBV7-2 to TRBJ1-5, with 12 bases that match TRBD1. The V and J ends lost 5 bases and 6 bases, in that order; junction bases with no gene match: 5. From germline, CDR1 is SGHTA and CDR2 FQGNSA. The CDR3 consists of 15 residues. CDR3 bases: TGTGCCAGCAGCCGGGACAGGGGGCCCGGTCAGCCCCAGCATTTT. It is translated as CASSRDRGPGQPQHF.

This clone is a singleton in its sample. The rearrangement joins TRBV5-1 to TRBJ2-7; 9 nucleotides align to TRBD1. CDR1 SGHRS and CDR2 YFSETQ come from the germline V gene. The CDR3 has 16 residues. The V segment lost 0 bases and the J segment 5 bases; nucleotides outside the gene matches: 9. The CDR3 bases are TGCGCCAGCAGCTTGGCAACAGGGGGCGGGATCAACGAGCAGTACTTC. This encodes CASSLATGGGINEQYF.

The chain combines TRBV5-1 with TRBJ2-3, with TRBD1 as a possible D gene (8 bases). Deletions cut 0 bases from V and 2 bases from J, with 16 bases between. Per germline, CDR1 SGHRS and CDR2 YFSETQ. The CDR3 extends over 17 amino acids. CDR3 nucleotide sequence: TGCGCCAGCAGCTTGGACCAGGGGGCGGGAGACACAGATACGCAGTATTTT. It specifies CASSLDQGAGDTDTQYF.

The chain joins TRBV28 to TRBJ2-7; D is undetermined. Per germline, CDR1 MDHEN and CDR2 SYDVKM. V was cut by 3 bases and J by 2 bases, with 29 bases left in between. The CDR3 totals 20 residues. The CDR3 protein is CASSFPPPSPNTPTTYEQYF. CDR3 DNA: TGTGCCAGCAGTTTCCCCCCCCCTAGTCCCAATACACCTACCACCTACGAGCAGTACTTC.

The V call is TRBV19, the J call TRBJ2-7, with D possibly TRBD2 on 6 matching bases. Germline assignment: CDR1 LNHDA and CDR2 SQIVND (reference sequence). The CDR3 is 14 residues long. Trimming removed 5 bases at V and 2 bases at J, with 13 bases between. CDR3 coding DNA: TGTGCCAGTAGTTCCGGGACTGGGACCTACGAGCAGTACTTC. Translation: CASSSGTGTYEQYF.

The chain is built from TRBV5-1 and TRBJ2-5; TRBD1 aligns across 7 bases. Trimming removed 4 bases from V and 1 base from J; junction bases left unmatched: 1. The CDR3 length is 13 residues. In germline, CDR1 is SGHRS, CDR2 YFSETQ. The CDR3 reads CASSRDSQETQYF. CDR3 in DNA: TGCGCCAGCAGCCGGGACAGCCAAGAGACCCAGTACTTC.